This TCR beta chain stems from a study of early T cells in non-severe SARS-CoV-2 infection. cDNA molecules, individually, were tagged with unique molecular identifiers. TCRdb used MiXCR to reprocess the 5' RACE reads, holding one entry per CDR3 protein. The top ten hold 6.5% to 8.5% of the sample, which has 70,000 or so distinct CDR3 sequences, around 10% seen once. V lost 3 bases and J 2 bases, leaving 20 bases between the germline ends. This CDR3 contains 17 residues. Per the germline V gene, CDR1 is DFQATT and CDR2 is SNEGSKA (reference sequence). The source of this sequence is an adult who was a healthcare worker with PCR-confirmed SARS-CoV-2 infection or an uninfected control (not recorded which). The chain couples TRBV20-1 to TRBJ2-1, with D tentatively TRBD2 (6 bases). Here the sequenced sample was whole blood, taken at baseline. The DNA for the CDR3 is TGCAGTGCTAGGCCGGGACTTACAACGACCGCCTACAATGAGCAGTTCTTC. Translated, it gives CSARPGLTTTAYNEQFF.